The 18 T cell receptor beta chains below all came from one sample that was sequenced in a study of CD8 T cells in Susac syndrome. When the RNA was reverse transcribed, random hexamers were used with an input of roughly 0.45 to 1 ug. TCRdb analysed the immunoSEQ multiplex PCR reads with MiXCR anew, one entry per CDR3 protein. The sample has more than 75,000 distinct CDR3 sequences, just under 95% seen once; the top ten hold approximately 0.31%. Material for sequencing was CD8+ T cells from PBMCs. These receptors all stem from a human donor in good health.

The V call is TRBV5-1, the J call TRBJ1-3; 7 bases are shared with TRBD1. Germline V gene lookup returns CDR1 SGHRS and CDR2 YFSETQ. V lost 4 bases and J lost 5; bases outside the gene matches: 9. The length of the CDR3 is 15 residues. The CDR3 DNA is TGCGCCAGCAGCCAAGGGACAGCGGTACGAAACACCATATATTTT. Amino acids: CASSQGTAVRNTIYF.

The V gene is TRBV6-5, the J gene TRBJ1-1, with no clear D. Per the germline V gene, CDR1 is MNHEY and CDR2 is SVGAGI. The CDR3 runs to 14 residues. Trimming stripped 4 bases from V and 5 bases from J, with 14 bases between. In DNA form, the CDR3 reads TGTGCCAGCAGTTTCGGGTCTCCCAGGACTGAAGCTTTCTTT. It encodes CASSFGSPRTEAFF.

V and J are TRBV29-1 and TRBJ1-2; 7 bases line up with TRBD1. Germline V gene data show CDR1 as SQVTM and CDR2 as ANQGSEA. The CDR3 spans 11 residues. Trimming cost V 3 bases and J 8 bases; bases outside gene matches: 3. The CDR3 nucleotides are TGCAGCGTTGACAGGGGGGAAGGCTACACCTTC. Translated: CSVDRGEGYTF.

This chain uses TRBV6-5 with TRBJ2-3, with 7 bases matching TRBD1. With V trimmed by 0 bases and J by 2 bases, 2 bases remained unmatched. The CDR3 runs 15 residues. CDR1 is MNHEY and CDR2 is SVGAGI in the germline V gene. Written as DNA, the CDR3 is TGTGCCAGCAGTTACTCAGGGACAGACACAGATACGCAGTATTTT. It translates to CASSYSGTDTDTQYF.

CDR3 bases: TGCAGTGCTAGAGATCGGGTGACACACGGAAACACCATATATTTT. Translated, it gives CSARDRVTHGNTIYF. The chain has TRBV20-1 and TRBJ1-3; D unclear. The CDR3 is 15 residues long. Germline CDR1 reads DFQATT; CDR2 reads SNEGSKA (reference sequence). Trimming removed 0 bases from V and 4 bases from J, with 13 bases in between.

The rearrangement links TRBV7-6 to TRBJ2-3, with TRBD2 matching 11 bases. J gave up 6 bases and V 5 bases, and 4 bases lay outside the gene matches. This CDR3 is built from 14 residues. Per germline, CDR1 SGHVS and CDR2 FNYEAQ. CDR3 loop: CASSPTSGDDTQYF. The CDR3 DNA reads TGTGCCAGCAGCCCGACTAGCGGGGATGATACGCAGTATTTT. Full variable domain (rest looked up from reference TRBV7-6 and TRBJ2-3): GAGVSQSPRYKVTKRGQDVALRCDPISGHVSLYWYRQALGQGPEFLTYFNYEAQQDKSGLPNDRFSAERPEGSISTLTIQRTEQRDSAMYRCASSPTSGDDTQYFGPGTRLTVL.

The chain joins TRBV20-1 to TRBJ2-5, with 10 bases lining up with TRBD2. This CDR3 is built from 15 residues. In germline, CDR1 is DFQATT, CDR2 SNEGSKA (reference sequence). V shed 3 bases, J shed 6 bases, and the junction held 10 bases outside the gene matches. CDR3 sequence reads: CSARSLAGGGKTQYF. The CDR3 DNA reads as TGCAGTGCTAGGAGCTTAGCGGGGGGCGGGAAGACCCAGTACTTC.

V is TRBV11-2 and J is TRBJ1-2; TRBD1 agrees at 8 bases. CDR3 size: 14 residues. J was trimmed by 4 bases and V by 4 bases; bases with no gene match: 5. In germline, CDR1 is SGHAT, CDR2 FQNNGV. The CDR3 region has the DNA TGTGCCAGCAGCTCGACAGGGGAAAGCTATGGCTACACCTTC. Amino acid sequence: CASSSTGESYGYTF.

This chain connects TRBV7-3 to TRBJ2-1; a possible D gene is TRBD2 (5 bases). Germline V lookup: CDR1 SGHTA, CDR2 FQGTGA. The CDR3 spans 14 residues. The V gene lost 3 bases and the J gene lost 5 bases, with 11 bases spanning the gap. CDR3 loop: CASSFAGGHNEQFF. The CDR3 nucleotides read TGTGCCAGCAGCTTCGCGGGTGGCCACAATGAGCAGTTCTTC. The complete variable domain, with remaining parts taken from reference TRBV7-3 and TRBJ2-1, reads GAGVSQTPSNKVTEKGKYVELRCDPISGHTALYWYRQSLGQGPEFLIYFQGTGAADDSGLPNDRFFAVRPEGSVSTLKIQRTERGDSAVYLCASSFAGGHNEQFFGPGTRLTVL.

The chain uses TRBV9 and TRBJ1-5; TRBD1 agrees at 7 bases. The CDR3 consists of 13 residues. V lost 4 bases and J lost 7; bases outside the gene matches: 5. Germline V gene sequence: CDR1 SGDLS, CDR2 YYNGEE. The CDR3 DNA sequence: TGTGCCAGCAGCCAGACAGGGTTGCAGCCCCAGCATTTT. Protein sequence: CASSQTGLQPQHF.

The chain is built from TRBV7-6 and TRBJ2-7; TRBD1 matches at 8 bases. The CDR3 contains 12 residues. V lost 6 bases to trimming and J lost 5 bases; unmatched junction nucleotides: 3. Germline CDR1 and CDR2: SGHVS and FNYEAQ. In nucleotides, the CDR3 is TGTGCCAGCAGTGCAGGGGGCAACGAGCAGTACTTC. It codes for CASSAGGNEQYF. Using reference TRBV7-6 and TRBJ2-7 for the parts outside the CDR3, the full variable domain is GAGVSQSPRYKVTKRGQDVALRCDPISGHVSLYWYRQALGQGPEFLTYFNYEAQQDKSGLPNDRFSAERPEGSISTLTIQRTEQRDSAMYRCASSAGGNEQYFGPGTRLTVT.

Only a few counts were recorded for this clonotype. This chain uses TRBV27 with TRBJ1-1; tentative D call: TRBD1 (5 bases). The ends were cut back, 2 bases at V and 4 bases at J, with 11 bases in the middle. The CDR3 totals 14 residues. Germline CDR1 and CDR2: MNHEY and SMNVEV (reference sequence). The CDR3 bases are TGTGCCAGCAGTTTAGGCGGGGGAGGCACTGAAGCTTTCTTT. Its translation: CASSLGGGGTEAFF.

The chain uses TRBV9 and TRBJ1-3; D uncertain. There are 14 residues in the CDR3. Germline V gives CDR1 SGDLS, CDR2 YYNGEE. The V gene lost 0 bases and the J gene lost 3 bases, with 7 bases spanning the gap. CDR3 bases: TGTGCCAGCAGCGTAGAGAAGCTTGGAAACACCATATATTTT. Translating gives CASSVEKLGNTIYF.

V is TRBV11-2 and J is TRBJ2-1, with 10 bases that match TRBD1. Germline V lookup: CDR1 SGHAT, CDR2 FQNNGV. V gave up 4 bases and J gave up 15 bases; unmatched junction bases: 6. The CDR3 spans 12 residues. CDR3 nucleotide sequence: TGTGCCAGCAGCTCCGGACAGGGGGTGCTGTTCTTC. Translating it yields CASSSGQGVLFF.

The rearrangement joins TRBV29-1 to TRBJ2-7, with D possibly called TRBD1 or TRBD2 (5 bases each). Trimming left V 4 bases short and J 7 bases short, with 14 bases between. Germline V gene sequence: CDR1 SQVTM, CDR2 ANQGSEA. The CDR3 is made up of 12 amino acids. The CDR3 coding sequence is TGCAGCGTTGTTATGGGGACGGGTGAGCAGTACTTC. Translating gives CSVVMGTGEQYF.

The chain joins TRBV3-1 to TRBJ2-5; 10 bases agree with TRBD1. The CDR3 sequence is 16 residues long. Losses at the gene ends were 1 base for V and 1 base for J; bases not matched to a gene: 3. CDR1 and CDR2 (germline): LGHDT, YNNKEL (reference sequence). CDR3 bases: TGTGCCAGCAGCCAAGCCGGGACAGGGGCCCAAGAGACCCAGTACTTC. Translating gives CASSQAGTGAQETQYF.

The chain couples TRBV2 to TRBJ2-3; D gene uncertain. Germline assignment: CDR1 SNHLY and CDR2 FYNNEI. Trimming stripped 4 bases from V and 2 bases from J, with 10 bases between. The CDR3 length is 14 residues. This CDR3 is CASSGQRPTDTQYF. CDR3 nucleotides: TGTGCCAGCAGTGGACAACGACCCACAGATACGCAGTATTTT.

The chain carries TRBV5-5 and TRBJ1-1; no definite D call. This CDR3 comprises 14 residues. V lost 1 base and J lost 0, with 7 bases in between. In germline, CDR1 is SGHKS, CDR2 YYEKEE (reference sequence). CDR3 in amino acids: CASSLRPMNTEAFF. DNA for the CDR3: TGTGCCAGCAGCTTGAGACCGATGAACACTGAAGCTTTCTTT.